This passage covers 27 T cell receptor beta chains from one sample sequenced in a study of shared clonotypes between healthy human individuals. Measured with immunoSEQ multiplex PCR; TCRdb has only the in-frame clones, and not every one. The sample lists approximately 1,500,000 clones; around 98% were seen once. The material sequenced was naive CD4+ T cells sorted from blood. Documented subset: CD45RA+ positively selected. All receptors derive from a man younger than 45 in good health.

The gene calls are TRBV6-1 and TRBJ2-1; D is possibly TRBD1 or TRBD2 (7 bases each). This CDR3 comprises 14 residues. Germline loops: CDR1 MNHNS, CDR2 SASEGT. Trimming stripped 6 bases from V and 14 bases from J, with 23 bases between. CDR3 nucleotide sequence: TGTGCCAGCAGAGGGGGCGCTCGGACTAGGGGGAAGTTCTTC. Translating it yields CASRGGARTRGKFF.

CDR3 DNA sequence: TGTGCCAGCAGGGTTCTAGCGGGAGCCGGGGCTTACGAGCAGTACTTC. Residues: CASRVLAGAGAYEQYF. The chain is built from TRBV27 and TRBJ2-7; 10 bases match TRBD2. The CDR3 runs to 16 residues. The germline V gene encodes CDR1 MNHEY and CDR2 SMNVEV (reference sequence). The V and J ends lost 6 bases and 4 bases, in that order; junction bases with no gene match: 12.

The chain employs TRBV9 and TRBJ2-2, with D perhaps matching TRBD1 or TRBD2 (5 bases each). There are 15 residues in the CDR3. V shed 0 bases and J shed 4 bases, with 10 bases lying between them. The germline V gene has CDR1 SGDLS and CDR2 YYNGEE. CDR3 nucleotides: TGTGCCAGCAGCGTAGGGGGGACCGTCACCGGGGAGCTGTTTTTT. It yields the protein CASSVGGTVTGELFF. Together with reference TRBV9 and TRBJ2-2, the CDR3 gives the full variable domain: DSGVTQTPKHLITATGQRVTLRCSPRSGDLSVYWYQQSLDQGLQFLIQYYNGEERAKGNILERFSAQQFPDLHSELNLSSLELGDSALYFCASSVGGTVTGELFFGEGSRLTVL.

The CDR3 sequence is CASSSPGTGIKAFF. CDR3 nucleotide sequence: TGTGCCAGCAGCTCTCCCGGGACAGGGATAAAAGCTTTCTTT. The V call is TRBV6-5, the J call TRBJ1-1; 9 nucleotides agree with TRBD1. CDR3 size: 14 residues. V lost 6 bases, J lost 9 bases, and 11 bases stayed unmatched. In germline, CDR1 is MNHEY, CDR2 SVGAGI.

V gene TRBV19 combines with J gene TRBJ2-5; 7 bases align to TRBD1. V trimming: 4 bases; J trimming: 4 bases; junction bases outside the gene matches: 3. The germline V gene encodes CDR1 LNHDA and CDR2 SQIVND (reference sequence). This CDR3 is 13 amino acids long. CDR3 coding DNA: TGTGCCAGTAGTAGAAACAGGGGAGAGACCCAGTACTTC. Amino acid sequence: CASSRNRGETQYF.

In its sample, this clone was seen once. The chain employs TRBV19 and TRBJ1-2; no clear D gene. Trimming removed 4 bases from V and 2 bases from J, with 8 bases in between. CDR1 is LNHDA, CDR2 SQIVND, per germline (reference sequence). This CDR3 has 13 amino acids. The CDR3 nucleotides are TGTGCCAGTAGTAAACGGCTCAACTATGGCTACACCTTC. It yields the protein CASSKRLNYGYTF.

In regard to this clone: The same CDR3 also results from other DNA sequences found in this sample. The chain joins TRBV7-2 to TRBJ2-3; unclear D gene. The V gene's germline CDR1 is SGHTA and CDR2 FQGNSA. Trimming shortened V by 1 base and J by 2 bases, and 4 bases separated the two germline ends. This CDR3 comprises 13 residues. DNA of the CDR3: TGTGCCAGCAGCTTAGGGATCACAGATACGCAGTATTTT. This codes for CASSLGITDTQYF. The full variable domain, in which reference TRBV7-2 and TRBJ2-3 provide the parts outside the CDR3, is GAGVSQSPSNKVTEKGKDVELRCDPISGHTALYWYRQSLGQGLEFLIYFQGNSAPDKSGLPSDRFSAERTGGSVSTLTIQRTQQEDSAVYLCASSLGITDTQYFGPGTRLTVL.

The chain has TRBV4-1 and TRBJ2-1, with a possible D match to TRBD2 (6 bases). Trimming shortened V by 2 bases and J by 0 bases, and 11 bases separated the two germline ends. Per germline, CDR1 MGHRA and CDR2 YSYEKL. The CDR3 runs to 16 residues. CDR3 DNA sequence: TGCGCCAGCAGCCAACAAACGGGAGTCTCCTACAATGAGCAGTTCTTC. As protein: CASSQQTGVSYNEQFF.

V usage is TRBV25-1 and J usage is TRBJ2-7; D unclear. The V end was cut by 6 bases, the J end by 2 bases, with 14 bases between. The germline V gene encodes CDR1 MGHDK and CDR2 SYGVNS. This CDR3 region has 14 residues. CDR3 nucleotide sequence: TGTGCCAGCAGGAGAGGCGGCGGACCCTACGAGCAGTACTTC. It yields the protein CASRRGGGPYEQYF.

The rearrangement links TRBV19 to TRBJ1-1; 8 positions match TRBD1. J was trimmed by 2 bases and V by 5 bases; bases with no gene match: 4. The CDR3 length is 14 residues. Germline CDR1 and CDR2: LNHDA and SQIVND (reference sequence). The CDR3 here is CASSRTGGNTEAFF. CDR3 nucleotides: TGTGCCAGTAGTCGAACAGGGGGAAACACTGAAGCTTTCTTT.

The chain has TRBV5-4 and TRBJ2-3; D call uncertain. Germline loops: CDR1 SGHNT, CDR2 YYREEE (reference sequence). Trimming cost V 4 bases and J 0 bases, with 12 bases left between them. The CDR3 sequence is 15 residues long. CDR3 DNA: TGTGCCAGCAGCCGTAGCTGGTCTAGCACAGATACGCAGTATTTT. Encoded protein: CASSRSWSSTDTQYF.

The chain uses TRBV4-3 and TRBJ2-7; D tentatively reads TRBD1 or TRBD2 (5 bases each). Trimming left V 0 bases short and J 6 bases short, with 18 bases between. CDR1 is LGHNA, CDR2 YSLEER, per germline. This CDR3 region has 16 residues. The CDR3 coding sequence is TGCGCCAGCAGCCAAGACGTGAGCCAGAGGGGCCGCGAGCAGTACTTC. The encoded protein is CASSQDVSQRGREQYF.

The CDR3 here is CASSPEERTEAFF. CDR3 DNA: TGTGCCAGCTCACCGGAGGAGAGAACTGAAGCTTTCTTT. This chain uses TRBV18 with TRBJ1-1; D is undetermined. Germline assignment: CDR1 KGHSH and CDR2 LQKENI. The length of the CDR3 is 13 residues. Trimming took 3 bases from V and 5 from J, leaving 10 bases between them.

Points on this clone: Distinct nucleotide sequences in the sample also encode this CDR3. The chain employs TRBV28 and TRBJ2-7; no definite D call. CDR3 length equals 13 residues. Trimming took 6 bases from V and 0 from J, leaving 9 bases between them. Germline assignment: CDR1 MDHEN and CDR2 SYDVKM. The CDR3 loop reads CASSLGYSYEQYF. CDR3 nucleotide sequence: TGTGCCAGCAGCCTTGGCTACTCCTACGAGCAGTACTTC.

The V and J genes are TRBV7-3 and TRBJ2-5, with D tentatively TRBD1 (5 bases). Per germline, CDR1 SGHTA and CDR2 FQGTGA. With 6 bases removed from V and 3 bases from J, the gap between germline ends came to 20 bases. The CDR3 is 16 residues long. The CDR3 loop reads CASSHLHTTAEETQYF. DNA for the CDR3: TGTGCCAGCAGTCATTTACATACGACAGCTGAAGAGACCCAGTACTTC.

This chain uses TRBV28 with TRBJ1-4; no definite D call. Germline values: CDR1 MDHEN, CDR2 SYDVKM. Trimming left V 5 bases short and J 8 bases short, with 21 bases between. The CDR3 loop spans 16 amino acids. In DNA, the CDR3 is TGTGCCAGCAGTCTTGATCCTACCTCCTCCATAGAAAAACTGTTTTTT. It encodes CASSLDPTSSIEKLFF.

The V call is TRBV29-1, the J call TRBJ2-7, with 7 nucleotides matching TRBD1. V gave up 6 bases and J gave up 2 bases; unmatched junction bases: 4. The germline CDR1 and CDR2 sequences are SQVTM and ANQGSEA. The CDR3 has 12 amino acids. This CDR3 reads CSVLTGPYEQYF. Here the CDR3 DNA reads TGCAGCGTATTGACAGGGCCCTACGAGCAGTACTTC.

V is TRBV10-3 and J is TRBJ2-3, with TRBD1 matching 8 bases. Germline V gives CDR1 ENHRY, CDR2 SYGVKD. The V gene end was trimmed by 6 bases and the J gene end by 0 bases; junction bases not matched to a gene: 8. The CDR3 runs 16 residues. CDR3 nucleotide sequence: TGTGCCATCAGAGGGGACAGACAGGGGAGCACAGATACGCAGTATTTT. Translating gives CAIRGDRQGSTDTQYF.

This sequence joins TRBV18 and TRBJ1-2; D may be TRBD1 (6 bases). The length of the CDR3 is 14 residues. CDR1 is KGHSH, CDR2 LQKENI, per germline. V was cut by 3 bases and J by 6 bases, with 14 bases left in between. CDR3 amino acids: CASSPQYGGDGYTF. Here the CDR3 DNA reads TGTGCCAGCTCACCCCAGTATGGGGGCGATGGCTACACCTTC.

The V and J genes are TRBV7-9 and TRBJ1-1, with unresolved D. V was pared by 1 base and J by 6 bases, with 18 bases between. The CDR3 is 16 amino acids. CDR1 is SEHNR, CDR2 FQNEAQ, per germline (reference sequence). CDR3 protein: CASSLVRTDITSEAFF. Here the CDR3 DNA reads TGTGCCAGCAGCTTAGTTAGGACGGATATAACATCTGAAGCTTTCTTT.

The J gene is TRBJ1-4, the V gene TRBV5-8, with a weak D call TRBD1 (6 bases). Per the germline V gene, CDR1 is SGHTS and CDR2 is YDEGEE. Trimming took off 4 bases at V and 8 bases at J, with 15 bases between the two ends. The CDR3 length is 14 residues. The chain's CDR3 is CASSQTSGGEKLFF. The DNA for the CDR3 is TGTGCCAGCAGCCAGACTTCGGGGGGCGAAAAACTGTTTTTT.

V gene TRBV5-4 combines with J gene TRBJ2-7, with 7 positions matching TRBD2. CDR1 and CDR2 from the germline V gene are SGHNT and YYREEE (reference sequence). The junction had 14 bases not matched to a gene; V was cut back by 4 bases and J by 7 bases. This CDR3 spans 15 amino acids. The CDR3 DNA sequence: TGTGCCAGCAGCCCACCGGTAGCGGGCGGCGGGGAGCAGTACTTC. Translating gives CASSPPVAGGGEQYF.

The CDR3 coding sequence is TGTGCCACCAGCAGAGATCAGGGACTAGCGGAATCTAGCACAGATACGCAGTATTTT. Translation: CATSRDQGLAESSTDTQYF. This chain uses TRBV15 with TRBJ2-3; 11 nucleotides line up with TRBD2. The CDR3 covers 19 residues. Germline CDR1 reads LNHNV; CDR2 reads YYDKDF (reference sequence). With 0 bases clipped from V and 0 bases from J, the junction kept 8 bases outside the gene matches.

The CDR3 is CASQGGTNEKLFF. The CDR3 DNA sequence: TGTGCCAGTCAGGGAGGAACTAATGAAAAACTGTTTTTT. The J gene is TRBJ1-4, the V gene TRBV18; tentative D call: TRBD1 (5 bases). The germline V gene has CDR1 KGHSH and CDR2 LQKENI. The length of the CDR3 is 13 residues. V was trimmed by 9 bases and J by 1 base, leaving 9 bases between them.

In this sample, this clone turned up a few times. This sample includes further DNA sequences coding for the same CDR3. The V gene is TRBV5-1, the J gene TRBJ1-4, with 7 nucleotides matching TRBD1. Trimming took 0 bases from V and 3 from J; bases not matched to a gene: 2. Germline V gene data show CDR1 as SGHRS and CDR2 as YFSETQ. The CDR3 has 15 amino acids. CDR3 bases: TGCGCCAGCAGCTTGGCCGGGACAGCTAATGAAAAACTGTTTTTT. It is translated as CASSLAGTANEKLFF.

The rearrangement links TRBV28 to TRBJ1-1; D gene unclear. Trimming stripped 5 bases from V and 4 bases from J, with 11 bases between. The CDR3 consists of 13 residues. Germline values: CDR1 MDHEN, CDR2 SYDVKM. The DNA of the CDR3 is TGTGCCAGCAGTCTCAAGGGATCCACTGAAGCTTTCTTT. It translates to CASSLKGSTEAFF.

The chain uses TRBV19 and TRBJ2-5; no reliable D call. Germline CDR1 reads LNHDA; CDR2 reads SQIVND (reference sequence). This CDR3 has 14 residues. Trimming shortened V by 1 base and J by 5 bases, and 11 bases separated the two germline ends. The CDR3 loop is CASSIGRVGETQYF. In DNA, the CDR3 is TGTGCCAGTAGTATAGGTAGGGTTGGTGAGACCCAGTACTTC. The full variable domain, completed using reference TRBV19 and TRBJ2-5, is DGGITQSPKYLFRKEGQNVTLSCEQNLNHDAMYWYRQDPGQGLRLIYYSQIVNDFQKGDIAEGYSVSREKKESFPLTVTSAQKNPTAFYLCASSIGRVGETQYFGPGTRLLVL.